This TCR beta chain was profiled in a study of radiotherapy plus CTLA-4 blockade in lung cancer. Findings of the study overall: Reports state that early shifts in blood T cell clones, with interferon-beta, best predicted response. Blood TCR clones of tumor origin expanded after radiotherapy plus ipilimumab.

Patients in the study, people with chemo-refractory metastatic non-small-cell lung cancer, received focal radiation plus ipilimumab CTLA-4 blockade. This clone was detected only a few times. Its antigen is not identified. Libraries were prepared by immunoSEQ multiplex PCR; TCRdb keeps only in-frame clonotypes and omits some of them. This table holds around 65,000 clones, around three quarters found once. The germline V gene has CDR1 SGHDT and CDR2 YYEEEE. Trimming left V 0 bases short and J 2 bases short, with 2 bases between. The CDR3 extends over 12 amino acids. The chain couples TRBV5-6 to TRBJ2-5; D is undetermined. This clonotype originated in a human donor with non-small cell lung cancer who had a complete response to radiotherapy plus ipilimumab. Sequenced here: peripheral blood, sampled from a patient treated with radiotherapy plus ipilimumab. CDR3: CASSLVQETQYF. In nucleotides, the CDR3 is TGTGCCAGCAGCTTGGTGCAAGAGACCCAGTACTTC.